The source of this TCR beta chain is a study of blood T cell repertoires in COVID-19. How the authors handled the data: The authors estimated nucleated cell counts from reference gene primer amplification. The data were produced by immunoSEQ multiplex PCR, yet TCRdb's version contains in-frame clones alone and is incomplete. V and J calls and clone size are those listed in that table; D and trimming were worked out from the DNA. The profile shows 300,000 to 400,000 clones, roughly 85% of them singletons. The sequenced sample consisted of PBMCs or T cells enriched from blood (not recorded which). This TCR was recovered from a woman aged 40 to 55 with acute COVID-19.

The DNA for the CDR3 is TGTGCCAGCAGGAGACAGGGGGCCGGGGGCTACGAGCAGTACTTC. Amino acid sequence: CASRRQGAGGYEQYF. The gene calls are TRBV28 and TRBJ2-7; 10 positions agree with TRBD1. Trimming cost V 6 bases and J 3 bases; bases outside gene matches: 8. CDR3 size: 15 residues. The germline gives CDR1 MDHEN, CDR2 SYDVKM.